This T cell receptor beta chain appears in the sequencing data of a study of PD-1 blockade in classical Hodgkin lymphoma. About the study: It was nivolumab at 3 mg/kg, given intravenously every 2 weeks, that patients received.

Libraries were prepared by immunoSEQ multiplex PCR; TCRdb keeps only in-frame clonotypes and omits some of them. Among 50,000 to 65,000 clones listed, less than 95% were seen once. Study-level points and caveats: A reduction in baseline TCR diversity was reportedly seen in newly diagnosed patients relative to healthy donors. Any patient who commenced nivolumab under 1 year after ASCT was excluded.

This sample's time point: cycle 4 day 1 (C4D1), after 6 weeks of nivolumab. After autologous stem cell transplantation all patients relapsed, and prior brentuximab vedotin exposure differed between cohorts. About this clone itself: Its matching antigen is unknown.

V was pared by 7 bases and J by 8 bases, with 20 bases of the junction left unmatched. Germline V gene lookup returns CDR1 SGHTA and CDR2 FQGNSA. The CDR3 spans 18 residues. The chain carries TRBV7-2 and TRBJ1-6, with 7 bases fitting TRBD1. The sequence was obtained from a human donor with classical Hodgkin lymphoma. The sequencing here drew on peripheral blood mononuclear cells (PBMCs), taken before the fourth cycle of nivolumab. CDR3 nucleotides: TGTGCCAGCAACAAAAGGTCGGCAGGGGGTTTTCAGGATTCACCCCTCCACTTT. This gives the protein CASNKRSAGGFQDSPLHF.